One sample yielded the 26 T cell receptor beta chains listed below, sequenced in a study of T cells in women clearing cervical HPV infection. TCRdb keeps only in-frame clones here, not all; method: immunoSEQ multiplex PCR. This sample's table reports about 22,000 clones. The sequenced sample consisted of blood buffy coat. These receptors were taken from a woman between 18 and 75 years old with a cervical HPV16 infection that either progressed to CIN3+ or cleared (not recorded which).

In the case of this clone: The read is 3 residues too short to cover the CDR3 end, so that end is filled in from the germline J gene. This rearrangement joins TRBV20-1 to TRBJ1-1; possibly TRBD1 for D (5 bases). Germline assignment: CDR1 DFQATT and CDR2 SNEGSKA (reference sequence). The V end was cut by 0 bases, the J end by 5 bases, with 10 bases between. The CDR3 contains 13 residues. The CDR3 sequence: CSARDEGRTEAFF. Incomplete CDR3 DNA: TGCAGTGCTAGAGACGAGGGGAGGACTGAA.

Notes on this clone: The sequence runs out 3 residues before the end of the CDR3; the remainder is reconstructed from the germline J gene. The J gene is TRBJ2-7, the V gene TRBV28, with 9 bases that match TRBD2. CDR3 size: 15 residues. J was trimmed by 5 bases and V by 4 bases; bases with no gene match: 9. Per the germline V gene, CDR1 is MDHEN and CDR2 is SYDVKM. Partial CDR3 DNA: TGTGCCAGCAGTTCCACACCAGCGGGGGGTAACGAG. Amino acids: CASSSTPAGGNE. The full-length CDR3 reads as CASSSTPAGGNEQYF.

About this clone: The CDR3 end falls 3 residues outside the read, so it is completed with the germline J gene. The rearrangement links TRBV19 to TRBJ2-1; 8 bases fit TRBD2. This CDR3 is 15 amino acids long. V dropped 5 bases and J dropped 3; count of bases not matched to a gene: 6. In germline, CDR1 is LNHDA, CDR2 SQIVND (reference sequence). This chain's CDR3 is CASSRGGRRYNEQFF. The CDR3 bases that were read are TGTGCCAGTAGTCGAGGCGGGAGGCGCTACAATGAG.

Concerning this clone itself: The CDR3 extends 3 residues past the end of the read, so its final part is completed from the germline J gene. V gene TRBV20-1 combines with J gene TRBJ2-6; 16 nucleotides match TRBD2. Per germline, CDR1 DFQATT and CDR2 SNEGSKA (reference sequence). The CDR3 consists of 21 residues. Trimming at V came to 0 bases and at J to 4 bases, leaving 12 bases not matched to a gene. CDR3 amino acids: CSARDPGTSGRAFAGANVLTF. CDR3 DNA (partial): TGCAGTGCTAGAGACCCCGGGACTAGCGGGAGGGCCTTTGCGGGGGCCAACGTC.

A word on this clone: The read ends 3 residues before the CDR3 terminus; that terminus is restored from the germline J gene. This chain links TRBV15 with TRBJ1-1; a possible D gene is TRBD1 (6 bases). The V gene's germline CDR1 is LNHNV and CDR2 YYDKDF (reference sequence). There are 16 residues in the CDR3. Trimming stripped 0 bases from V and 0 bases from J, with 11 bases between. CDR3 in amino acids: CATSRDIGDMNTEAFF. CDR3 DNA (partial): TGTGCCACCAGCAGAGATATAGGGGACATGAACACTGAA.

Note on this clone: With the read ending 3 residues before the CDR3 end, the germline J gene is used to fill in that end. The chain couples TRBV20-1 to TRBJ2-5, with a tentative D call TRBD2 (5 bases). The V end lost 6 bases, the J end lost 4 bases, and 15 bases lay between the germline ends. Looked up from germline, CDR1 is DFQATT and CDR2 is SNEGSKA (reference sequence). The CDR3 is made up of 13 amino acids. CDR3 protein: CSARTVRGETQYF. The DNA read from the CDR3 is TGCAGTGCCAGAACTGTCCGGGGAGAGACC.

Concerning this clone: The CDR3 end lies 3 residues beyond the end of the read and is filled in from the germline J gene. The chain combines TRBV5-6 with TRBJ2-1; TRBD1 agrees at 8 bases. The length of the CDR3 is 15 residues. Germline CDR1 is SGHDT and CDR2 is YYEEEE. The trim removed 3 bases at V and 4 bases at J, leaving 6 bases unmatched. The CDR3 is CASSSGTGVYNEQFF. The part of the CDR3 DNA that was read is TGTGCCAGCAGCTCTGGGACAGGTGTTTACAATGAG.

The CDR3: CASSKLAPEVETQYF. The sequenced part of the CDR3 DNA is TGTGCCAGCAGTAAACTAGCCCCCGAGGTAGAGACC. The chain has TRBV6-2 or TRBV6-3 and TRBJ2-5; perhaps TRBD2 as D (6 bases). From the germline J gene comes the end of the CDR3, since the read stops 3 residues before it. CDR1 is MNHEY, CDR2 SVGEGT, per germline. The CDR3 sequence is 15 residues long. V gave up 5 bases and J gave up 4 bases, with 17 bases separating them.

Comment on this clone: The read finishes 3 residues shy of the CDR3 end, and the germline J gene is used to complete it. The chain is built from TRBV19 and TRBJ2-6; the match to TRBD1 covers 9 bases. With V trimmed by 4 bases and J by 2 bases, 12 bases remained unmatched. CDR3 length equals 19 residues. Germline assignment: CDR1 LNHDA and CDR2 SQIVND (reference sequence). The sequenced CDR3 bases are TGTGCCAGTAGTACCAGACCGGGACAGGGAAATGCTGGGGCCAACGTC. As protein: CASSTRPGQGNAGANV. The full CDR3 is CASSTRPGQGNAGANVLTF.

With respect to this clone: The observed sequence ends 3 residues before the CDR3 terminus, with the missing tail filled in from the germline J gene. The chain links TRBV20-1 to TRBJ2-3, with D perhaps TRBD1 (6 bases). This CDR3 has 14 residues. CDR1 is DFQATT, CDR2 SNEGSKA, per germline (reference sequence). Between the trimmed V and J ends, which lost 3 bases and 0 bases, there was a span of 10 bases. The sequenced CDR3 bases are TGCAGTGCTAGGAGCAGGGGTAGCACAGATACG. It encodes CSARSRGSTDT. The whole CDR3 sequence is CSARSRGSTDTQYF.

The sequenced part of the CDR3 DNA is TGTGCCAGCAGGATTGCCGGGACAGGGGAAGCCAACGTC. Protein product: CASRIAGTGEANV. In full, the CDR3 is CASRIAGTGEANVLTF. J is TRBJ2-6 and V is TRBV5-4, with 10 positions matching TRBD1. Sequencing ends 3 residues short of the CDR3 end; the germline J gene provides the rest. The CDR3 has 16 residues. V lost 5 bases to trimming and J lost 7 bases; unmatched junction nucleotides: 9. Germline-derived CDR1 and CDR2 are SGHNT and YYREEE (reference sequence).

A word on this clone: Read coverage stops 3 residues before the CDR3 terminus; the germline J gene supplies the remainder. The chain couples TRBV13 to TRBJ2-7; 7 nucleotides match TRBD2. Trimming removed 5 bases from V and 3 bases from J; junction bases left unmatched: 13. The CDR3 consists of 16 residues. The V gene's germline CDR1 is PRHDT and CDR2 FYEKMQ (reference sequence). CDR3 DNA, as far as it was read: TGTGCCAGCAGCCGTAAAGACCAGCGGGACCACTACGAG. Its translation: CASSRKDQRDHYE. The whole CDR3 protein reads CASSRKDQRDHYEQYF.

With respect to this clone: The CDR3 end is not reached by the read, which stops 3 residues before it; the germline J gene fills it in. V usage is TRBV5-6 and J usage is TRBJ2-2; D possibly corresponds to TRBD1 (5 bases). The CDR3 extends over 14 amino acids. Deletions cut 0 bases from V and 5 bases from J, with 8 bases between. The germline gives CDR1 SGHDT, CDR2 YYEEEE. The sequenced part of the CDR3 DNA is TGTGCCAGCAGCTTGGATCCAGGGACCGGGGAG. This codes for CASSLDPGTGE. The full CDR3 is CASSLDPGTGELFF.

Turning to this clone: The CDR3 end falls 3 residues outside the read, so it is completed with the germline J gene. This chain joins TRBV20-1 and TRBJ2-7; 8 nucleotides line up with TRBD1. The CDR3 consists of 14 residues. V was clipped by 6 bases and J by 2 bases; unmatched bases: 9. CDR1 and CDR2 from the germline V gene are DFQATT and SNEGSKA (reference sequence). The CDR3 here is CSATPTGDTYEQYF. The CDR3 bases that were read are TGCAGTGCAACCCCGACAGGGGACACCTACGAG.

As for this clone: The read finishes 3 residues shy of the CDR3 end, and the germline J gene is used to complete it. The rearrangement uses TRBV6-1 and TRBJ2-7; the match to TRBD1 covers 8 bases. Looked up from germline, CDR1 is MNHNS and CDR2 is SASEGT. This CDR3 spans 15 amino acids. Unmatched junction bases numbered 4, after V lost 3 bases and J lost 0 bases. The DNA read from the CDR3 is TGTGCCAGCAGTGAGGGACAGGCGCTCTCCTACGAG. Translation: CASSEGQALSYE. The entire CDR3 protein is CASSEGQALSYEQYF.

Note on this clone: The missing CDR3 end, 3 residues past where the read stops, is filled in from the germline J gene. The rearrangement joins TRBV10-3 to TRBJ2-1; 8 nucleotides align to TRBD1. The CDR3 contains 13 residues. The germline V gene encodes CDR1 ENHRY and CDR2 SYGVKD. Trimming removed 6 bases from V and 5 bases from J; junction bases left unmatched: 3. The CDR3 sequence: CAISQDRDNEQFF. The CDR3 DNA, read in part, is TGTGCCATCAGCCAGGACAGGGACAATGAG.

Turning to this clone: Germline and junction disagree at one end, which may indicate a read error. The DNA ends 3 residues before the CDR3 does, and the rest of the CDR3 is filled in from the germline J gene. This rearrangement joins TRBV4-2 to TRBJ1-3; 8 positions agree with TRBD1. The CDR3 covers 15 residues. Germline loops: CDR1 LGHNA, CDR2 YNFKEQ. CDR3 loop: CASSPEQGAGNTIYF. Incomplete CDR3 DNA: TGCGCCAGCAGCCCGGAACAGGGGGCTGGAAACACC.

The sequenced part of the CDR3 DNA is TGTGCCAGCAGCTTAGCGGGGACCGACTATGGC. This sequence encodes CASSLAGTDYG. The CDR3 reads in full as CASSLAGTDYGYTF. The V and J genes are TRBV5-4 and TRBJ1-2; D may be TRBD1 (5 bases). The missing CDR3 end, 3 residues past where the read stops, is filled in from the germline J gene. The V end lost 2 bases, the J end lost 3 bases, and 11 bases lay between the germline ends. This CDR3 contains 14 residues. CDR1 and CDR2 from the germline V gene are SGHNT and YYREEE (reference sequence).

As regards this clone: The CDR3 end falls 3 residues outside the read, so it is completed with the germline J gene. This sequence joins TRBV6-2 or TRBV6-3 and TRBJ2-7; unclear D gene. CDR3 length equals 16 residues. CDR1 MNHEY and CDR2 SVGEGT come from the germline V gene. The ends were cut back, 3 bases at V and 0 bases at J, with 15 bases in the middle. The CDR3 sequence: CASSYVSWHSSYEQYF. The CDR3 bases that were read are TGTGCCAGCAGTTATGTTTCGTGGCACAGCTCCTACGAG.

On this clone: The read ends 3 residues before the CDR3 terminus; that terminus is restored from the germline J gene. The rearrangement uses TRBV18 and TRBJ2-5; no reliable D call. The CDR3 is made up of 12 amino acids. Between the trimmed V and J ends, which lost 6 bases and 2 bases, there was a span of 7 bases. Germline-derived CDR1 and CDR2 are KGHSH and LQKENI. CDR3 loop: CASSKVQETQYF. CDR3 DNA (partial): TGTGCCAGCTCTAAGGTACAAGAGACC.

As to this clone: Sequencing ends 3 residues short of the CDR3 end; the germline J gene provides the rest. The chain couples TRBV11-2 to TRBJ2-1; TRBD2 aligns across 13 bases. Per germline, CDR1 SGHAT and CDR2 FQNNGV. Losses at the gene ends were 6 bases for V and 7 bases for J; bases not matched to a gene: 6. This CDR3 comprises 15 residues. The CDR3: CASRRTSGRVNEQFF. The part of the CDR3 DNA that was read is TGTGCCAGCAGGCGTACTAGCGGGAGGGTTAATGAG. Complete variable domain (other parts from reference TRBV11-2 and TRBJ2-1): EAGVAQSPRYKIIEKRQSVAFWCNPISGHATLYWYQQILGQGPKLLIQFQNNGVVDDSQLPKDRFSAERLKGVDSTLKIQPAKLEDSAVYLCASRRTSGRVNEQFFGPGTRLTVL.

CDR3 sequence: CASSVKQGGNTEAFF. The DNA read from the CDR3 is TGCGCCAGCAGCGTAAAACAGGGAGGGAACACTGAA. The V gene is TRBV5-1, the J gene TRBJ1-1, with TRBD1 as a possible D gene (6 bases). Coverage ceases 3 residues before the CDR3 finishes, and the germline J gene fills in the end. The V gene's germline CDR1 is SGHRS and CDR2 YFSETQ. V lost 4 bases and J lost 1, with 14 bases in between. This CDR3 is 15 amino acids long.

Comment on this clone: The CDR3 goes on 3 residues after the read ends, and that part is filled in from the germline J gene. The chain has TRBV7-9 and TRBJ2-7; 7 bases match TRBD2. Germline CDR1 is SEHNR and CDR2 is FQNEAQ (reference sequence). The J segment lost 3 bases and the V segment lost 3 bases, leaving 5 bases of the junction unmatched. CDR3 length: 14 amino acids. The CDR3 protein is CASSFGGGSYEQYF. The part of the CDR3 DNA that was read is TGTGCCAGCAGCTTCGGAGGCGGGAGCTACGAG.

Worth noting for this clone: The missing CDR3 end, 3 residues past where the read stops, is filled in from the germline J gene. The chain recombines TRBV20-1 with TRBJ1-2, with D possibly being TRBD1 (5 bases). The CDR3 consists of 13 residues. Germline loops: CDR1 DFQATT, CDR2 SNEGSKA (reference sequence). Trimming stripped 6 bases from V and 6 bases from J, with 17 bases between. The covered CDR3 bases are TGCAGTGCCTCAACGGGGGGTTTGGATGGC. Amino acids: CSASTGGLDG. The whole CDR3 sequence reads CSASTGGLDGYTF.

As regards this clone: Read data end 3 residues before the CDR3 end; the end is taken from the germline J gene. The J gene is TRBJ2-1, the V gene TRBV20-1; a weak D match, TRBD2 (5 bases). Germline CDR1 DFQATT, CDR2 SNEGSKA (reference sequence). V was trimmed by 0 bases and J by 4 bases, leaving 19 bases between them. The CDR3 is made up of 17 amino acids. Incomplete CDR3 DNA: TGCAGTGCTAGAGAGATAATGAAGGCGGAGGTGTACAATGAG. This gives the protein CSAREIMKAEVYNE. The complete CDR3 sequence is CSAREIMKAEVYNEQFF.

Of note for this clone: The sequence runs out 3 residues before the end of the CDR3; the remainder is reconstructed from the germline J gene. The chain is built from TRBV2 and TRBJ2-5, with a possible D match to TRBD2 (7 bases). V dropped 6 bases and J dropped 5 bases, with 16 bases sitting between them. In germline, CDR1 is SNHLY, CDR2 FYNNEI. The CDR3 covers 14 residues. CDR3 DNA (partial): TGTGCCAGCAGCCGACGCGGGGGCAGGGAGACC. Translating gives CASSRRGGRET. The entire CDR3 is CASSRRGGRETQYF.